This T cell receptor (beta chain) is drawn from a study of cytomegalovirus exposure and HLA in healthy donors. About the study: A prior study identified roughly 110 million unique TCR beta sequences from roughly 170 million T cells.

Donors consisted of healthy bone marrow donors. The study ran its PCR with 60 Vbeta and 13 Jbeta primers. TCRdb's table, derived via immunoSEQ multiplex PCR, lists solely in-frame clones and lacks some. This specimen shows about 77,000 clones; the ten leading clones hold about 13%. The germline V gene encodes CDR1 SEHNR and CDR2 FQNEAQ (reference sequence). The CDR3 loop spans 14 amino acids. The germline V and J ends were trimmed by 5 bases and 4 bases, with 14 bases remaining between them. The receptor was isolated from a man in his forties or fifties in good health and CMV-seropositive. The chain employs TRBV7-9 and TRBJ2-5; a weak D match, TRBD2 (6 bases). Sequenced input: PBMCs. Written as DNA, the CDR3 is TGTGCCAGCAGCGCATACGGGGGACGAGAGACCCAGTACTTC. Translation: CASSAYGGRETQYF.